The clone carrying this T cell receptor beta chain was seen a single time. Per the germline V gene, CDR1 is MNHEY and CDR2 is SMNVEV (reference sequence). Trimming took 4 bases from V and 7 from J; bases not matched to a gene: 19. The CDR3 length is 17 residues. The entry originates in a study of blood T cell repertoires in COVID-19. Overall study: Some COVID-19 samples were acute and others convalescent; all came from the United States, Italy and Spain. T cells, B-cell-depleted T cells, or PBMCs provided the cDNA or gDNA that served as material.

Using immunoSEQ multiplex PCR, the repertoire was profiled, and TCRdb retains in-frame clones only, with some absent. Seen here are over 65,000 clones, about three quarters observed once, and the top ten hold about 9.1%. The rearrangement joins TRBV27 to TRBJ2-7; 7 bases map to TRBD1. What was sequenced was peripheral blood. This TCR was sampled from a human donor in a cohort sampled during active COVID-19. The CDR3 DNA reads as TGTGCCAGCAGTTACTCACCACAGGGGTTCTCTACTCGAGAGCAGTACTTC. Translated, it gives CASSYSPQGFSTREQYF.